These 21 T cell receptor beta chains came from one sample sequenced in a study of Graves' ophthalmopathy and Graves' hyperthyroidism. CDR3 regions of TCR beta were amplified from RNA transcripts. After a first-round RT-PCR with HTBI primers, a second-round multiplex PCR was run. TCRdb recomputed calls from the multiplex PCR reads with MiXCR, one row per CDR3 protein. Among over a million distinct CDR3 sequences listed, approximately 35% were seen once. Sequencing was carried out using peripheral blood or thyroid tissue (not recorded which). These receptors originate from an adult man with Graves' hyperthyroidism.

This clonotype has ten or more counts. A junction end diverges from the germline sequence, so it may reflect a read error. The chain is built from TRBV12-3 or TRBV12-4 and TRBJ2-7; D is undetermined. This CDR3 region has 13 residues. The CDR3 loop is CASSLGQAYEHYF. For the CDR3, the DNA is TGTGCCAGCAGTTTAGGGCAGGCCTACGAGCACTACTTC.

This clonotype was recorded at least ten times. The chain links TRBV15 to TRBJ1-2; tentative D call: TRBD1 (5 bases). The CDR3 is 14 residues long. Between the trimmed V and J ends, which lost 0 bases and 8 bases, there was a span of 13 bases. From germline, CDR1 is LNHNV and CDR2 YYDKDF (reference sequence). CDR3 sequence: CATSRDRDPFGYTF. The CDR3 bases are TGTGCCACCAGCAGAGACAGGGACCCCTTCGGCTACACCTTC.

V and J are TRBV5-5 and TRBJ1-2; D is possibly TRBD1 (5 bases). V lost 0 bases and J 0 bases, leaving 15 bases between the germline ends. Germline CDR1 is SGHKS and CDR2 is YYEKEE (reference sequence). The CDR3 length is 17 residues. The CDR3 loop is CASSLEGANSANYGYTF. CDR3 DNA sequence: TGTGCCAGCAGCTTGGAAGGGGCGAACTCCGCTAACTATGGCTACACCTTC.

The V gene is TRBV9, the J gene TRBJ2-7; no clear D. Germline CDR1 SGDLS, CDR2 YYNGEE. The CDR3 is made up of 17 amino acids. V was shortened by 4 bases and J by 2 bases, with 22 bases between the two germline ends. The CDR3 nucleotides read TGTGCCAGCAGCCCTCAGGTGCCTACCCGATTTCCCTACGAGCAGTACTTC. It specifies CASSPQVPTRFPYEQYF.

For this clonotype: One end of the junction varies from germline; a read error may be responsible. V gene TRBV10-3 combines with J gene TRBJ2-7; D possibly uses TRBD1 or TRBD2 (6 bases each). The CDR3 contains 15 residues. Germline V gives CDR1 ENHRY, CDR2 SYGVKD. Written as DNA, the CDR3 is TGTGCCAGCAGTTTACGGGGGCATTCGGGCTACGAGCAGTACTTC. This sequence encodes CASSLRGHSGYEQYF.

The chain recombines TRBV19 with TRBJ1-2, with unresolved D. Trimming cost V 4 bases and J 1 base, with 13 bases left between them. This CDR3 is built from 15 residues. Germline V gene data show CDR1 as LNHDA and CDR2 as SQIVND (reference sequence). Here the CDR3 reads CASSKGSWGNYGYTF. The CDR3 DNA is TGTGCCAGTAGTAAAGGCAGCTGGGGTAACTATGGCTACACCTTC.

This clonotype was observed many times. The chain employs TRBV4-1 and TRBJ1-1; weak D call: TRBD1 (5 bases). The CDR3 is 14 residues long. Trimming took 10 bases from V and 3 from J, leaving 18 bases between them. From germline, CDR1 is MGHRA and CDR2 YSYEKL. As DNA, the CDR3 is TGCGCCACAGGTACAGGTCCGGGGGACACTGAAGCTTTCTTT. Its protein product is CATGTGPGDTEAFF.

CDR3 region: CASSSLTLDRGYTF. CDR3 coding DNA: TGTGCCAGCAGCTCCCTAACGTTGGATAGGGGCTACACCTTC. The genes are TRBV7-9 and TRBJ1-2, with unresolved D. Germline V lookup: CDR1 SEHNR, CDR2 FQNEAQ (reference sequence). The ends were cut back, 4 bases at V and 8 bases at J, with 17 bases in the middle. CDR3 length: 14 amino acids.

The V and J genes are TRBV5-6 and TRBJ1-4; the D is unclear. CDR3 length: 13 residues. The germline gives CDR1 SGHDT, CDR2 YYEEEE. Trimming left V 4 bases short and J 7 bases short, with 11 bases between. CDR3 sequence: CASSPGVSEKLFF. The CDR3 nucleotides are TGTGCCAGCAGCCCTGGGGTTAGTGAAAAACTGTTTTTT.

The chain employs TRBV6-5 and TRBJ2-5, with D perhaps matching TRBD1 (6 bases). Germline values: CDR1 MNHEY, CDR2 SVGAGI. V was trimmed by 7 bases and J by 7 bases, leaving 13 bases between them. The CDR3 spans 12 residues. This chain's CDR3 is CASMTPRGTQYF. CDR3 DNA sequence: TGTGCCAGCATGACCCCCAGGGGGACCCAGTACTTC.

Only a few counts were recorded for this clonotype. This chain uses TRBV20-1 with TRBJ1-1; D remains unclear. Trimming took 2 bases from V and 0 from J, leaving 10 bases between them. Germline CDR1 is DFQATT and CDR2 is SNEGSKA (reference sequence). The CDR3 totals 14 residues. The CDR3 nucleotides read TGCAGTGCTAGAATTACTAGGATGAACACTGAAGCTTTCTTT. Its protein is CSARITRMNTEAFF.

This clonotype was seen ten or more times. The chain combines TRBV7-2 with TRBJ2-5, with 10 positions matching TRBD1. V lost 5 bases, J lost 2 bases, and 8 bases stayed unmatched. The CDR3 totals 16 residues. Germline V gene sequence: CDR1 SGHTA, CDR2 FQGNSA. CDR3 coding DNA: TGTGCCAGCAGCCCTGCGACAGGGGGCGCGCAAGAGACCCAGTACTTC. Translated: CASSPATGGAQETQYF.

The chain has TRBV11-2 and TRBJ2-7; no definite D call. The J call is in doubt because the DNA end fits TRBJ2-1 better. Germline V gives CDR1 SGHAT, CDR2 FQNNGV. The CDR3 runs 13 residues. The CDR3 reads CASSLDGPNEQFF. CDR3 DNA: TGTGCCAGCAGCTTAGATGGGCCAAACGAGCAGTTCTTC.

This clonotype was observed many times. The rearrangement uses TRBV19 and TRBJ1-1; D is ambiguous. Germline assignment: CDR1 LNHDA and CDR2 SQIVND (reference sequence). The CDR3 has 14 amino acids. Trimming took off 4 bases at V and 2 bases at J, with 11 bases between the two ends. In DNA, the CDR3 is TGTGCCAGTAGTAAGGATCGGACTAACACTGAAGCTTTCTTT. The encoded protein is CASSKDRTNTEAFF.

This clonotype was recorded many times. The rearrangement joins TRBV7-6 to TRBJ2-2; D call uncertain. This CDR3 comprises 14 residues. CDR1 is SGHVS and CDR2 is FNYEAQ in the germline V gene. Deletions cut 5 bases from V and 3 bases from J, with 10 bases between. Here the CDR3 DNA reads TGTGCCAGCAGCCGACTTACCGACACCGGGGAGCTGTTTTTT. Translating gives CASSRLTDTGELFF.

This clonotype has at least ten counts. The CDR3 spells CASSLEGQQKTQYF. The CDR3 DNA reads as TGTGCCAGCAGCTTGGAGGGGCAACAGAAGACCCAGTACTTC. This chain connects TRBV5-4 to TRBJ2-5, with D maybe TRBD1 (5 bases). CDR3 size: 14 residues. Germline V gene lookup returns CDR1 SGHNT and CDR2 YYREEE (reference sequence). Deletions cut 0 bases from V and 6 bases from J, with 12 bases between. Variable domain in full (rest from reference TRBV5-4 and TRBJ2-5): ETGVTQSPTHLIKTRGQQVTLRCSSQSGHNTVSWYQQALGQGPQFIFQYYREEENGRGNFPPRFSGLQFPNYSSELNVNALELDDSALYLCASSLEGQQKTQYFGPGTRLLVL.

The V and J genes are TRBV7-2 and TRBJ2-5; D perhaps matches TRBD1 (5 bases). V lost 0 bases to trimming and J lost 7 bases, with 9 bases between them. Germline CDR1 SGHTA, CDR2 FQGNSA. The CDR3 has 13 amino acids. The CDR3: CASSLAFRGTQYF. In nucleotides, the CDR3 is TGTGCCAGCAGCTTAGCGTTTAGGGGGACCCAGTACTTC.

The chain has TRBV7-2 and TRBJ2-6; TRBD1 agrees at 9 bases. After removal of 5 bases from V and 0 bases from J, the junction contained 14 bases not matched to a gene. Germline CDR1 SGHTA, CDR2 FQGNSA. CDR3 length equals 20 residues. CDR3: CASSTRKGTGFISGANVLTF. The CDR3 nucleotides are TGTGCCAGCAGCACCCGAAAAGGGACAGGGTTCATCTCTGGGGCCAACGTCCTGACTTTC.

V is TRBV13 and J is TRBJ2-5, with D possibly being TRBD1 (5 bases). Looked up from germline, CDR1 is PRHDT and CDR2 is FYEKMQ (reference sequence). The V and J ends lost 6 bases and 5 bases respectively, with 25 bases between them. The CDR3 extends over 17 amino acids. CDR3 sequence: CASSLSPRQGSVETQYF. CDR3 coding DNA: TGTGCCAGCAGTTTATCCCCCCGTCAGGGTTCGGTGGAGACCCAGTACTTC.

This clonotype was seen more than once but under ten times. This chain uses TRBV19 with TRBJ1-2, with 7 nucleotides matching TRBD1. Looked up from germline, CDR1 is LNHDA and CDR2 is SQIVND (reference sequence). Trimming at V came to 0 bases and at J to 8 bases, leaving 3 bases not matched to a gene. The CDR3 extends over 13 amino acids. The CDR3 DNA sequence: TGTGCCAGTAGTATAGAAGACAGGGTCGGCTACACCTTC. Residues: CASSIEDRVGYTF.

The V gene is TRBV7-9, the J gene TRBJ1-1; weak D call: TRBD1 (5 bases). Trimming cost V 1 base and J 4 bases, with 19 bases left between them. This CDR3 is 17 amino acids long. The V gene's germline CDR1 is SEHNR and CDR2 FQNEAQ (reference sequence). Here the CDR3 reads CASSLGHGGIGSTEAFF. The CDR3 nucleotides read TGTGCCAGCAGCTTAGGGCATGGGGGGATTGGGTCCACTGAAGCTTTCTTT.